This T cell receptor (beta chain) was sequenced in a study of technical replicates of blood from a handful of donors. A few counts support this clone. The data were produced by immunoSEQ multiplex PCR, yet TCRdb's version contains in-frame clones alone and is incomplete. The sample shows over 70,000 clones, just under 95% of them seen only once. V was trimmed by 8 bases and J by 2 bases, leaving 17 bases between them. The germline V gene has CDR1 MRHNA and CDR2 SNTAGT. The CDR3 spans 15 residues. The sequence came from a human donor in good health. The chain has TRBV6-4 and TRBJ2-3, with D hard to call. The sequenced material came from T cells isolated from PBMCs. The CDR3 bases are TGTGCCAGCTCACCTATGCCCGAGGCCACAGATACGCAGTATTTT. It yields the protein CASSPMPEATDTQYF.